This T cell receptor (beta chain) was sequenced in a study of blood T cell repertoires in COVID-19. Turning to the study itself: Collection of acute and convalescent COVID-19 samples took place in the United States, Italy and Spain.

In the original processing: Scientists estimated how many nucleated cells there were by amplifying reference gene primers. Sequenced by immunoSEQ multiplex PCR; TCRdb stores in-frame clones only, minus some. V and J calls and clone size are given by that table; D and trimming were obtained from the DNA. The sample holds about 75,000 clones, over 80% seen once. The CDR3 consists of 14 residues. Per the germline V gene, CDR1 is MNHEY and CDR2 is SVGAGI. The V end was cut by 0 bases, the J end by 7 bases, with 13 bases between. The gene calls are TRBV6-5 and TRBJ2-7; maybe TRBD2 (6 bases). The sequence came from a woman aged 45-60 years with acute or convalescent COVID-19. What was sequenced was peripheral blood. The CDR3 bases are TGTGCCAGCAGTTACTCAAGAGGCGGGGAAGAGCAGTACTTC. It is translated as CASSYSRGGEEQYF.